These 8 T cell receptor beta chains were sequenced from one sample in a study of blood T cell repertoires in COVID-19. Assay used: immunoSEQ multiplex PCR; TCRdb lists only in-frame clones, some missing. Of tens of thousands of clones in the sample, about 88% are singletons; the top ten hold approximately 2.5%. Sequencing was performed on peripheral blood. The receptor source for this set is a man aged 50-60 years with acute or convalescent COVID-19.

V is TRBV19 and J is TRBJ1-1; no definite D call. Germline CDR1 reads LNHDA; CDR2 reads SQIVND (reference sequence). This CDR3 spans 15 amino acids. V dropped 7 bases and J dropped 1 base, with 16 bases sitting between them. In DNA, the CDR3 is TGTGCCAGTACCATGCGAGGGCAAGAGAACACTGAAGCTTTCTTT. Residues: CASTMRGQENTEAFF.

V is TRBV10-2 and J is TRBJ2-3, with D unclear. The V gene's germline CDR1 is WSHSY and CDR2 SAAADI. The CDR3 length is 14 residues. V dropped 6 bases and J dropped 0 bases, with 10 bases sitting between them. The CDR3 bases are TGCGCCAGCAGACAGCTATCTAGCACAGATACGCAGTATTTT. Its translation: CASRQLSSTDTQYF.

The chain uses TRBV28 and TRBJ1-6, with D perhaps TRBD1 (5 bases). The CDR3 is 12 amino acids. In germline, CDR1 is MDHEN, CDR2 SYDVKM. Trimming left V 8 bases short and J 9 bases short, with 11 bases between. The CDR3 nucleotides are TGTGCCAGCCGGGACTATGGTTCACCCCTCCACTTT. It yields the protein CASRDYGSPLHF. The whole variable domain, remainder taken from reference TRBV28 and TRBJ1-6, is DVKVTQSSRYLVKRTGEKVFLECVQDMDHENMFWYRQDPGLGLRLIYFSYDVKMKEKGDIPEGYSVSREKKERFSLILESASTNQTSMYLCASRDYGSPLHFGNGTRLTVT.

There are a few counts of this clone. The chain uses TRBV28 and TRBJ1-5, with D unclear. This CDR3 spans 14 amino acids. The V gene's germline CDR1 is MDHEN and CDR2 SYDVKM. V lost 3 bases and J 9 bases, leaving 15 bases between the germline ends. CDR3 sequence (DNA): TGTGCCAGCAGTTTTGGCAGGATAACAGCGCCCCAGCATTTT. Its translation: CASSFGRITAPQHF.

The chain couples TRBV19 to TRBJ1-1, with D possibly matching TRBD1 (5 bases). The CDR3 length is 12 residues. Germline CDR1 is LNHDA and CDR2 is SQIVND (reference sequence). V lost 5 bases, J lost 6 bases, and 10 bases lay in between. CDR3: CASSSGLSEAFF. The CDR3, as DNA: TGTGCCAGTAGTTCGGGACTTTCTGAAGCTTTCTTT.

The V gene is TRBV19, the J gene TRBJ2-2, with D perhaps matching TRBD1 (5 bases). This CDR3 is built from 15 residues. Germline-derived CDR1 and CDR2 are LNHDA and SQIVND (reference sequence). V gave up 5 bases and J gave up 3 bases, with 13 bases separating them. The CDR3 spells CASSEGDWDTGELFF. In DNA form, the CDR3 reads TGTGCCAGTAGTGAAGGGGATTGGGACACCGGGGAGCTGTTTTTT.

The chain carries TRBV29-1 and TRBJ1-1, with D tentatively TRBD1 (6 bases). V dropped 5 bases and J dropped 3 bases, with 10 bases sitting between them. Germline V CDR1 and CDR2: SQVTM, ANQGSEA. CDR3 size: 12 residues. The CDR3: CSVRTAYTEAFF. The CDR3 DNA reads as TGCAGCGTTAGGACAGCTTACACTGAAGCTTTCTTT.

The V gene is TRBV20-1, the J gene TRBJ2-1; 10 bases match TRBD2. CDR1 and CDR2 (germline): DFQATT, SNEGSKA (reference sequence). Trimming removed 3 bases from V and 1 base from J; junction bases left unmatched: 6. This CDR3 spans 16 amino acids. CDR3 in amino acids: CSASPLAGGSYNEQFF. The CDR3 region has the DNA TGCAGTGCTAGTCCCTTAGCGGGAGGTTCCTACAATGAGCAGTTCTTC.